These 29 T cell receptor beta chains came from one sample sequenced in a study of blood T cell repertoires in COVID-19. Assay: immunoSEQ multiplex PCR; the TCRdb copy retains only in-frame clones and omits some. This sample yields over 150,000 clones, of which roughly 88% are seen a single time; around 8.4% belongs to the top ten. Sequenced input: peripheral blood. The receptor set was obtained from a woman older than 75 with active or convalescent COVID-19.

The chain is built from TRBV6-5 and TRBJ2-7; 9 bases fit TRBD1. The J segment lost 4 bases and the V segment lost 6 bases, leaving 7 bases of the junction unmatched. In germline, CDR1 is MNHEY, CDR2 SVGAGI. CDR3 length equals 14 residues. The CDR3 is CASRPGTGTYEQYF. In DNA, the CDR3 is TGTGCCAGCAGGCCGGGGACAGGGACTTACGAGCAGTACTTC.

The CDR3 DNA follows: TGTGCCAGCAGCTGGGATAGAGGGGAGGTGGGCTACACCTTC. Translated, it gives CASSWDRGEVGYTF. The chain uses TRBV5-6 and TRBJ1-2, with D perhaps matching TRBD1 (5 bases). The V end lost 3 bases, the J end lost 8 bases, and 17 bases lay between the germline ends. The CDR3 loop spans 14 amino acids. The germline V gene has CDR1 SGHDT and CDR2 YYEEEE.

This chain uses TRBV6-6 with TRBJ1-3; 9 bases match TRBD1. V trimming: 0 bases; J trimming: 3 bases; junction bases outside the gene matches: 0. This CDR3 comprises 15 residues. Germline CDR1 MNHNY, CDR2 SVGAGI (reference sequence). This CDR3 reads CASSYSTGGGNTIYF. As DNA, the CDR3 is TGTGCCAGCAGTTACTCGACAGGGGGTGGAAACACCATATATTTT.

The chain joins TRBV29-1 to TRBJ1-2; no clear D. The CDR3 has 15 residues. Trimming cost V 0 bases and J 6 bases, with 17 bases left between them. CDR1 is SQVTM, CDR2 ANQGSEA, per germline. The CDR3, as DNA: TGCAGCGTTGAAGAATTCAGCCGGAGTGTGAATGGCTACACCTTC. This translates into CSVEEFSRSVNGYTF.

In DNA, the CDR3 is TGTGCCAGCAGCCGAGGGGGAACTGAAGCTTTCTTT. Its protein product is CASSRGGTEAFF. This chain joins TRBV7-2 and TRBJ1-1, with D possibly being TRBD1 (6 bases). Germline V gene sequence: CDR1 SGHTA, CDR2 FQGNSA. V was shortened by 5 bases and J by 5 bases, with 9 bases between the two germline ends. The CDR3 covers 12 residues.

The chain recombines TRBV11-2 with TRBJ2-1, with 7 positions matching TRBD2. The germline gives CDR1 SGHAT, CDR2 FQNNGV. Losses at the gene ends were 5 bases for V and 10 bases for J; bases not matched to a gene: 8. The CDR3 is made up of 13 amino acids. The CDR3 protein is CASSPLGEGEQFF. The CDR3 bases are TGTGCCAGCAGCCCGCTGGGGGAGGGGGAGCAGTTCTTC.

V is TRBV30 and J is TRBJ2-7; 8 positions match TRBD1. The CDR3 covers 12 residues. Germline assignment: CDR1 GTSNPN and CDR2 SVGIG (reference sequence). V gave up 5 bases and J gave up 1 base; unmatched junction bases: 1. For the CDR3, the DNA is TGTGCCTGGGGACAGGGATCCTACGAGCAGTACTTC. It codes for CAWGQGSYEQYF.

This chain joins TRBV3-1 (or the pseudogene TRBV3-2) and TRBJ1-4, with 8 bases aligning to TRBD1. With V trimmed by 7 bases and J by 0 bases, 4 bases remained unmatched. CDR3 length equals 15 residues. From germline, CDR1 is LGHDT and CDR2 YNNKEL (reference sequence). CDR3 coding DNA: TGTGCCAGCACCCCAGGGGGCTCAACTAATGAAAAACTGTTTTTT. Protein sequence: CASTPGGSTNEKLFF.

V gene TRBV4-3 combines with J gene TRBJ2-3; D is possibly TRBD2 (6 bases). Germline-derived CDR1 and CDR2 are LGHNA and YSLEER. This CDR3 region has 14 residues. The ends were cut back, 4 bases at V and 4 bases at J, with 12 bases in the middle. The chain's CDR3 is CASSPQPGADTQYF. The CDR3 DNA is TGCGCCAGCAGCCCCCAACCGGGGGCAGATACGCAGTATTTT.

This CDR3 reads CASSLGGTTGFF. The CDR3, as DNA: TGTGCCAGCAGTTTAGGAGGGACTACGGGGTTCTTC. V usage is TRBV12-3 or TRBV12-4 and J usage is TRBJ2-1, with 7 bases lining up with TRBD2. This CDR3 contains 12 residues. The V gene end was trimmed by 1 base and the J gene end by 15 bases; junction bases not matched to a gene: 6.

The chain combines TRBV6-2 or TRBV6-3 with TRBJ2-3, with D tentatively TRBD1 (6 bases). CDR3 length equals 14 residues. Trimming shortened V by 2 bases and J by 4 bases, and 10 bases separated the two germline ends. Germline V gene lookup returns CDR1 MNHEY and CDR2 SVGEGT. The CDR3 bases are TGTGCCAGCAGTTACGGGGGCCGTTCAGATACGCAGTATTTT. Protein sequence: CASSYGGRSDTQYF.

V usage is TRBV7-9 and J usage is TRBJ1-5; 12 nucleotides align to TRBD1. The CDR3 is made up of 18 amino acids. Germline V gene sequence: CDR1 SEHNR, CDR2 FQNEAQ (reference sequence). J gave up 3 bases and V 5 bases, and 11 bases lay outside the gene matches. The CDR3 coding sequence is TGTGCCAGCAGCGATAGCCGGGACAGGGGGCTTGCCAATCAGCCCCAGCATTTT. Amino acids: CASSDSRDRGLANQPQHF.

The CDR3 is CASSIQGEATINSPLHF. The CDR3 DNA sequence: TGCGCCAGCAGCATACAGGGGGAAGCTACAATTAATTCACCCCTCCACTTT. This chain uses TRBV5-1 with TRBJ1-6, with 8 nucleotides matching TRBD1. This CDR3 is 17 amino acids long. The germline CDR1 and CDR2 sequences are SGHRS and YFSETQ. V lost 4 bases to trimming and J lost 6 bases; unmatched junction nucleotides: 12.

The chain is built from TRBV5-1 and TRBJ2-7; D remains unclear. The V gene's germline CDR1 is SGHRS and CDR2 YFSETQ. V lost 7 bases and J 4 bases, leaving 6 bases between the germline ends. The CDR3 is made up of 10 amino acids. CDR3 nucleotides: TGCGCCAGCCGTTTGTACGAGCAGTACTTC. It encodes CASRLYEQYF.

The chain is built from TRBV4-1 and TRBJ2-2, with 10 bases identical to TRBD1. Looked up from germline, CDR1 is MGHRA and CDR2 is YSYEKL. This CDR3 region has 16 residues. The junction had 6 bases not matched to a gene; V was cut back by 3 bases and J by 5 bases. The DNA for the CDR3 is TGCGCCAGCAGCCATGCGGACAGGGGGTCGACCGGGGAGCTGTTTTTT. Its protein is CASSHADRGSTGELFF.

The chain carries TRBV19 and TRBJ2-3; 11 bases line up with TRBD2. Germline lookup yields CDR1 LNHDA and CDR2 SQIVND (reference sequence). The CDR3 spans 17 residues. Trimming removed 2 bases from V and 2 bases from J; junction bases left unmatched: 6. The CDR3 loop reads CASSIKGLAAPTDTQYF. The CDR3 DNA reads TGTGCCAGTAGTATAAAGGGACTAGCGGCCCCCACAGATACGCAGTATTTT. Looking up the rest from reference TRBV19 and TRBJ2-3 gives the full variable domain: DGGITQSPKYLFRKEGQNVTLSCEQNLNHDAMYWYRQDPGQGLRLIYYSQIVNDFQKGDIAEGYSVSREKKESFPLTVTSAQKNPTAFYLCASSIKGLAAPTDTQYFGPGTRLTVL.

The chain combines TRBV6-2 or TRBV6-3 with TRBJ1-1; the D is unclear. V lost 2 bases and J lost 5, with 9 bases in between. This CDR3 has 13 amino acids. The germline gives CDR1 MNHEY, CDR2 SVGEGT. The CDR3 nucleotides are TGTGCCAGCAGTTACACTTCGGGGACTGAAGCTTTCTTT. Translation gives CASSYTSGTEAFF.

CDR3 nucleotide sequence: TGTGCCGGCGGGACAGCAGAGACCCAGTACTTC. Encoded protein: CAGGTAETQYF. The chain is built from TRBV6-6 and TRBJ2-5; D might be TRBD1 (7 bases). Looked up from germline, CDR1 is MNHNY and CDR2 is SVGAGI (reference sequence). V was clipped by 11 bases and J by 4 bases, with 11 bases between them. The CDR3 contains 11 residues.

The chain combines TRBV5-4 with TRBJ2-6, with D possibly being TRBD2 (6 bases). The CDR3 covers 15 residues. Trimming left V 7 bases short and J 0 bases short, with 11 bases between. Germline CDR1 SGHNT, CDR2 YYREEE (reference sequence). In nucleotides, the CDR3 is TGTGCCAGCTCTGCGGGGAGCTCTGGGGCCAACGTCCTGACTTTC. Its translation: CASSAGSSGANVLTF.

The CDR3: CASSYSGGGTNEKLFF. The CDR3 nucleotides are TGTGCCAGCAGTTACTCTGGCGGTGGGACTAATGAAAAACTGTTTTTT. The V call is TRBV6-5, the J call TRBJ1-4, with D unclear. Germline V CDR1 and CDR2: MNHEY, SVGAGI. The CDR3 spans 16 residues. V was clipped by 0 bases and J by 2 bases, with 10 bases between them.

The rearrangement joins TRBV15 to TRBJ1-6, with D maybe TRBD1 (5 bases). The CDR3 is 15 residues long. Per germline, CDR1 LNHNV and CDR2 YYDKDF (reference sequence). V was pared by 0 bases and J by 5 bases, with 8 bases between. The chain's CDR3 is CATSRDLGDNSPLHF. DNA of the CDR3: TGTGCCACCAGCAGAGATCTAGGGGATAATTCACCCCTCCACTTT.

The chain has TRBV5-1 and TRBJ1-2; the D gene is possibly TRBD1 (5 bases). The germline V gene has CDR1 SGHRS and CDR2 YFSETQ. V lost 4 bases, J lost 6 bases, and 16 bases lay in between. This CDR3 region has 14 residues. The DNA of the CDR3 is TGCGCCAGCAGCCCCGGGGGGGATGACCATGGCTACACCTTC. Its protein product is CASSPGGDDHGYTF. Based on the CDR3 plus reference TRBV5-1 and TRBJ1-2, the full variable domain is KAGVTQTPRYLIKTRGQQVTLSCSPISGHRSVSWYQQTPGQGLQFLFEYFSETQRNKGNFPGRFSGRQFSNSRSEMNVSTLELGDSALYLCASSPGGDDHGYTFGSGTRLTVV.

The chain combines TRBV27 with TRBJ1-3; D is perhaps TRBD1 (6 bases). Trimming removed 5 bases at V and 0 bases at J, with 11 bases between. CDR3 length: 15 amino acids. Germline CDR1 is MNHEY and CDR2 is SMNVEV (reference sequence). This CDR3 reads CASSPGQISGNTIYF. CDR3 nucleotides: TGTGCCAGCAGTCCAGGACAGATCTCTGGAAACACCATATATTTT.

The chain is built from TRBV9 and TRBJ1-2, with TRBD1 identical over 10 bases. From germline, CDR1 is SGDLS and CDR2 YYNGEE. The CDR3 extends over 14 amino acids. V lost 3 bases, J lost 8 bases, and 7 bases stayed unmatched. CDR3 protein: CASSAAGTGDGYTF. The CDR3 nucleotides read TGTGCCAGCAGCGCCGCCGGGACAGGGGACGGCTACACCTTC.

CDR3 nucleotide sequence: TGTGCCAGTCTTGATTTGGGCAGGGGTACCACTGAAGCTTTCTTT. Translated: CASLDLGRGTTEAFF. This chain joins TRBV19 and TRBJ1-1; maybe TRBD1 (6 bases). Germline V gene data show CDR1 as LNHDA and CDR2 as SQIVND (reference sequence). The CDR3 is 15 residues long. The V end was cut by 8 bases, the J end by 4 bases, with 20 bases between.

The genes are TRBV7-9 and TRBJ1-5; no clear D gene. Germline V gives CDR1 SEHNR, CDR2 FQNEAQ (reference sequence). Trimming cost V 3 bases and J 5 bases, with 5 bases left between them. The CDR3 is 12 amino acids. The CDR3 DNA sequence: TGTGCCAGCAGCTTTTCGGATCAGCCCCAGCATTTT. Its translation is CASSFSDQPQHF.

This clone was picked up a small number of times. J is TRBJ1-2 and V is TRBV25-1; the D gene is possibly TRBD1 (6 bases). This CDR3 is 13 amino acids long. V lost 4 bases and J lost 5, with 11 bases in between. The germline CDR1 and CDR2 sequences are MGHDK and SYGVNS. The CDR3 protein is CASSAGTPYGYTF. The CDR3 DNA sequence: TGTGCCAGCAGTGCCGGGACACCTTATGGCTACACCTTC.

The CDR3 region is CASSQNKYEQYF. Written as DNA, the CDR3 is TGTGCCAGCAGCCAAAATAAATACGAGCAGTACTTC. The chain combines TRBV3-1 (or the pseudogene TRBV3-2) with TRBJ2-7; D unclear. The CDR3 consists of 12 residues. With 2 bases removed from V and 4 bases from J, the gap between germline ends came to 6 bases. CDR1 and CDR2 from the germline V gene are LGHDT and YNNKEL (reference sequence).

CDR3 DNA: TGTGCCAGCAGCCAAGGTGGCGAGCAGTTCTTC. This gives the protein CASSQGGEQFF. J is TRBJ2-1 and V is TRBV3-1 (or the pseudogene TRBV3-2), with D unclear. This CDR3 comprises 11 residues. The V gene lost 1 base and the J gene lost 10 bases, with 5 bases spanning the gap. Germline values: CDR1 LGHDT, CDR2 YNNKEL (reference sequence).